The 30 T cell receptor beta chains listed next were all sequenced from one sample in a study of blood T cells in healthy people across ages. Using a J-beta primer mix together with a sample-barcoded 5' primer, a second PCR was run for roughly 6 to 12 cycles. TCRdb recomputed calls from the 5' RACE reads with MiXCR, one row per CDR3 protein. The table records some 1.6 million distinct CDR3 sequences, roughly 32% of them present only once. Sample: blood. Source of these receptors: a woman in her twenties or thirties in good health.

V is TRBV7-9 and J is TRBJ2-7, with D unresolved. The CDR3 totals 16 residues. Germline V gives CDR1 SEHNR, CDR2 FQNEAQ (reference sequence). Trimming removed 6 bases at V and 2 bases at J, with 20 bases between. This CDR3 reads CASSIGKTPTPYEQYF. The CDR3 DNA sequence: TGTGCCAGCAGTATAGGAAAGACCCCAACGCCCTACGAGCAGTACTTC.

This clonotype was seen more than once but under ten times. V gene TRBV20-1 combines with J gene TRBJ1-2; D gene unclear. The V gene lost 5 bases and the J gene lost 0 bases, with 25 bases spanning the gap. From germline, CDR1 is DFQATT and CDR2 SNEGSKA (reference sequence). The CDR3 is 18 residues long. This chain's CDR3 is CSAYKLKSDHQANYGYTF. As DNA, the CDR3 is TGCAGTGCTTACAAATTAAAGTCGGACCATCAAGCTAACTATGGCTACACCTTC.

A note on this clonotype: Germline is not matched at one junction end, which may reflect a read error. V gene TRBV20-1 combines with J gene TRBJ2-7; a possible D gene is TRBD2 (6 bases). The CDR3 covers 14 residues. Germline loops: CDR1 DFQATT, CDR2 SNEGSKA (reference sequence). DNA for the CDR3: TGCAGTGCTAGAGATCCCGGGACTGACTACGAGCAGGACTTC. It translates to CSARDPGTDYEQDF.

This clonotype occurred a few times. The chain joins TRBV10-3 to TRBJ2-7; possibly TRBD2 for D (5 bases). The germline CDR1 and CDR2 sequences are ENHRY and SYGVKD. The CDR3 has 15 residues. The V and J ends lost 3 bases and 3 bases respectively, with 15 bases between them. The CDR3 DNA reads as TGTGCCATCAGTGATGGGGTAGCGCAGAGCTACGAGCAGTACTTC. Translated: CAISDGVAQSYEQYF.

The CDR3 loop is CASTSLGLAGVGPQYF. The CDR3 DNA is TGCGCCAGCACGTCTCTCGGACTAGCGGGGGTGGGACCCCAGTACTTC. V gene TRBV4-1 combines with J gene TRBJ2-5; 13 bases are shared with TRBD2. The germline gives CDR1 MGHRA, CDR2 YSYEKL. The V segment lost 7 bases and the J segment 9 bases; nucleotides outside the gene matches: 14. The CDR3 length is 16 residues.

This rearrangement joins TRBV29-1 to TRBJ2-4, with TRBD1 matching over 8 bases. V shed 0 bases and J 8 bases; nucleotides not matched to a gene: 3. Germline CDR1 and CDR2: SQVTM and ANQGSEA. The CDR3 is 13 residues long. CDR3 sequence (DNA): TGCAGCGTTGAAGACAGGGGGCTTGACATTCAGTACTTC. Its protein product is CSVEDRGLDIQYF.

J is TRBJ2-1 and V is TRBV12-3 or TRBV12-4, with D possibly matching TRBD2 (5 bases). The V gene lost 6 bases and the J gene lost 5 bases, with 11 bases spanning the gap. This CDR3 is built from 13 residues. CDR3 protein: CASSPDLNNEQFF. CDR3 nucleotide sequence: TGTGCCAGCAGCCCGGACTTGAACAATGAGCAGTTCTTC.

This chain connects TRBV7-9 to TRBJ2-2, with D possibly matching TRBD2 (6 bases). Germline CDR1 is SEHNR and CDR2 is FQNEAQ (reference sequence). The CDR3 loop spans 17 amino acids. V gave up 6 bases and J gave up 4 bases, with 21 bases separating them. DNA for the CDR3: TGTGCCAGCAGTTCCAATACCGGGACTGTCAGCACCGGGGAGCTGTTTTTT. Protein product: CASSSNTGTVSTGELFF.

A few counts support this clonotype. The V gene is TRBV4-2, the J gene TRBJ1-1; tentative D call: TRBD1 (5 bases). In germline, CDR1 is LGHNA, CDR2 YNFKEQ. The CDR3 length is 15 residues. Trimming removed 3 bases at V and 1 base at J, with 12 bases between. CDR3 in DNA: TGTGCCAGCAGCCAGATGGACCAGGGGAACACTGAAGCTTTCTTT. Translation: CASSQMDQGNTEAFF.

The chain combines TRBV12-3 or TRBV12-4 with TRBJ2-7; a possible D gene is TRBD1 (6 bases). The V gene lost 3 bases and the J gene lost 5 bases, with 11 bases spanning the gap. This CDR3 region has 13 residues. The CDR3 sequence: CASSFQGMHEQYF. The DNA for the CDR3 is TGTGCCAGCAGTTTCCAGGGGATGCACGAGCAGTACTTC.

In this sample, this clonotype turned up a few times. The chain combines TRBV10-3 with TRBJ2-1; 9 bases map to TRBD2. Germline values: CDR1 ENHRY, CDR2 SYGVKD. The CDR3 totals 15 residues. The ends lost 5 bases at V and 6 bases at J; junction bases unmatched: 8. The CDR3 reads CAISLGGAGGNEQFF. CDR3 nucleotide sequence: TGTGCCATCAGTCTGGGGGGAGCGGGGGGCAATGAGCAGTTCTTC.

This clonotype was counted only a few times. This chain uses TRBV7-8 with TRBJ1-2; D call uncertain. Germline V gene sequence: CDR1 SGHVS, CDR2 FQNEAQ. Between the trimmed V and J ends, which lost 2 bases and 0 bases, there was a span of 10 bases. This CDR3 region has 15 residues. This CDR3 is CASSLPRRANYGYTF. In nucleotides, the CDR3 is TGTGCCAGCAGCTTACCTCGCCGAGCTAACTATGGCTACACCTTC.

The V gene is TRBV20-1, the J gene TRBJ1-2; 11 bases line up with TRBD1. The CDR3 extends over 15 amino acids. After removal of 3 bases from V and 5 bases from J, the junction contained 8 bases not matched to a gene. Germline lookup yields CDR1 DFQATT and CDR2 SNEGSKA (reference sequence). The CDR3 bases are TGCAGTGCTAGGATAGGGGGGACAGGGGGGTATGGCTACACCTTC. The encoded protein is CSARIGGTGGYGYTF.

This clonotype was detected only a few times. The rearrangement links TRBV28 to TRBJ2-7; 10 bases map to TRBD1. The length of the CDR3 is 14 residues. Unmatched junction bases numbered 5, after V lost 3 bases and J lost 6 bases. Germline V gene sequence: CDR1 MDHEN, CDR2 SYDVKM. The CDR3 DNA reads TGTGCCAGCAGTTTCTATAGGACAGGGGGCGAGCAGTACTTC. It encodes CASSFYRTGGEQYF.

This clonotype was observed a few times. The genes are TRBV4-1 and TRBJ1-1, with a possible D match to TRBD1 (5 bases). CDR1 MGHRA and CDR2 YSYEKL come from the germline V gene. V gave up 6 bases and J gave up 0 bases, with 17 bases separating them. The CDR3 has 16 amino acids. The CDR3 region is CASSPSGTGMNTEAFF. The CDR3 DNA sequence: TGCGCCAGCAGTCCTTCCGGGACGGGGATGAACACTGAAGCTTTCTTT.

This chain's CDR3 is CASRDDPFAEQFF. DNA of the CDR3: TGTGCCAGCCGGGACGACCCCTTCGCTGAGCAGTTCTTC. The V call is TRBV6-5, the J call TRBJ2-1; TRBD1 or TRBD2 may be the D gene (5 bases each). Germline V gene data show CDR1 as MNHEY and CDR2 as SVGAGI. The CDR3 is 13 residues long. Trimming left V 8 bases short and J 9 bases short, with 17 bases between.

This clonotype has just a few counts. This rearrangement joins TRBV6-1 to TRBJ2-5, with D uncertain. The germline V gene has CDR1 MNHNS and CDR2 SASEGT. Deletions cut 7 bases from V and 5 bases from J, with 5 bases between. CDR3 length: 10 amino acids. In DNA, the CDR3 is TGTGCCAGCATCGGGGAGACCCAGTACTTC. Translating gives CASIGETQYF.

The chain has TRBV6-1 and TRBJ1-2; TRBD1 is a possible D gene (5 bases). The CDR3 is 14 residues long. V was clipped by 8 bases and J by 0 bases, with 13 bases between them. CDR1 is MNHNS and CDR2 is SASEGT in the germline V gene. The chain's CDR3 is CASLGAASNYGYTF. The CDR3 DNA reads as TGTGCCAGCCTCGGGGCAGCCTCTAACTATGGCTACACCTTC.

This clonotype was seen a few times. The rearrangement joins TRBV5-6 to TRBJ1-2; D gene uncertain. The CDR3 totals 13 residues. V was shortened by 0 bases and J by 4 bases, with 7 bases between the two germline ends. Germline loops: CDR1 SGHDT, CDR2 YYEEEE. The CDR3 loop is CASSLAATYGYTF. As DNA, the CDR3 is TGTGCCAGCAGCTTGGCCGCCACCTATGGCTACACCTTC.

The V gene is TRBV6-1, the J gene TRBJ2-7; D is undetermined. The V end lost 2 bases, the J end lost 5 bases, and 19 bases lay between the germline ends. The CDR3 has 16 amino acids. Germline CDR1 is MNHNS and CDR2 is SASEGT. The CDR3 sequence: CASSENSALGVHEQYF. Here the CDR3 DNA reads TGTGCCAGCAGTGAAAATTCCGCGTTAGGAGTCCACGAGCAGTACTTC.

Concerning this clonotype itself: The junction departs from germline at one end; a sequencing error may be responsible. The CDR3 DNA reads TGTGTCAGCAGCGAGGGGGCTAGCGGGACCTACAATGAGCAGTTCTTC. Amino acid sequence: CVSSEGASGTYNEQFF. The chain recombines TRBV9 with TRBJ2-1; 9 bases fit TRBD2. Germline V gives CDR1 SGDLS, CDR2 YYNGEE. The CDR3 runs to 16 residues.

V gene TRBV27 combines with J gene TRBJ2-7; a weak D match, TRBD2 (6 bases). The CDR3 consists of 14 residues. CDR1 is MNHEY, CDR2 SMNVEV, per germline (reference sequence). Trimming removed 5 bases from V and 0 bases from J, with 11 bases in between. The CDR3 DNA reads TGTGCCAGCAGTCCCGGGGGTATCTCCTACGAGCAGTACTTC. Its translation: CASSPGGISYEQYF.

The J gene is TRBJ2-1, the V gene TRBV6-1; 7 nucleotides agree with TRBD1. The CDR3 totals 17 residues. V shed 0 bases, J shed 6 bases, and the junction held 11 bases outside the gene matches. The germline V gene has CDR1 MNHNS and CDR2 SASEGT. CDR3 sequence (DNA): TGTGCCAGCAGTGAAGCGGAGACAGGGTATATTGGCAATGAGCAGTTCTTC. Translating it yields CASSEAETGYIGNEQFF.

This chain connects TRBV3-1 to TRBJ1-1; D call uncertain. Between the trimmed V and J ends, which lost 0 bases and 4 bases, there was a span of 9 bases. This CDR3 has 14 residues. Germline CDR1 reads LGHDT; CDR2 reads YNNKEL (reference sequence). This CDR3 is CASSQDVGSTEAFF. CDR3 sequence (DNA): TGTGCCAGCAGCCAAGATGTAGGCAGCACTGAAGCTTTCTTT. Together with reference TRBV3-1 and TRBJ1-1, the CDR3 gives the full variable domain: DTAVSQTPKYLVTQMGNDKSIKCEQNLGHDTMYWYKQDSKKFLKIMFSYNNKELIINETVPNRFSPKSPDKAHLNLHINSLELGDSAVYFCASSQDVGSTEAFFGQGTRLTVV.

The chain joins TRBV7-3 to TRBJ2-5; D remains ambiguous. Germline V gene lookup returns CDR1 SGHTA and CDR2 FQGTGA. Trimming removed 1 base at V and 4 bases at J, with 7 bases between. The CDR3 loop spans 13 amino acids. The DNA for the CDR3 is TGTGCCAGCAGCTTAAACTTCGGAGAGACCCAGTACTTC. Translation gives CASSLNFGETQYF.

This clonotype was observed a few times. CDR3 region: CASSATTEAFF. For the CDR3, the DNA is TGTGCCAGCAGTGCAACAACTGAAGCTTTCTTT. V and J are TRBV7-9 and TRBJ1-1; D call uncertain. Trimming removed 6 bases from V and 5 bases from J, with 7 bases in between. The CDR3 length is 11 residues. The germline gives CDR1 SEHNR, CDR2 FQNEAQ (reference sequence).

With regard to this clonotype: A much larger clone lies a single base off, so this may be a read error. Because the CDR3 is missing its conserved closing phenylalanine or tryptophan, this is likely a read error. V is TRBV2 and J is TRBJ2-4; D is possibly TRBD2 (6 bases). Judging by the DNA end, TRBJ2-7 fits better; the J call may be wrong. This CDR3 has 13 residues. The germline gives CDR1 SNHLY, CDR2 FYNNEI. The chain's CDR3 is CASSAQEGYEQYC. CDR3 sequence (DNA): TGTGCCAGCAGTGCACAGGAGGGTTACGAGCAGTACTGC.

This clonotype was found many times. This rearrangement joins TRBV29-1 to TRBJ2-7, with D possibly TRBD1 on 7 matching bases. Germline V gene lookup returns CDR1 SQVTM and CDR2 ANQGSEA. This CDR3 comprises 14 residues. The V end lost 5 bases, the J end lost 0 bases, and 14 bases lay between the germline ends. The CDR3 sequence: CSVRGGTASYEQYF. CDR3 sequence (DNA): TGCAGCGTTAGGGGCGGGACAGCCTCCTACGAGCAGTACTTC.

The genes are TRBV28 and TRBJ2-5, with 13 bases aligning to TRBD2. The CDR3 totals 14 residues. Germline V gene lookup returns CDR1 MDHEN and CDR2 SYDVKM. V lost 5 bases, J lost 11 bases, and 8 bases stayed unmatched. CDR3 residues: CASSPGLAGKEQYF. The CDR3 DNA sequence: TGTGCCAGCAGTCCGGGACTAGCGGGGAAGGAGCAGTACTTC. Filled out from reference TRBV28 and TRBJ2-5, the complete variable domain reads DVKVTQSSRYLVKRTGEKVFLECVQDMDHENMFWYRQDPGLGLRLIYFSYDVKMKEKGDIPEGYSVSREKKERFSLILESASTNQTSMYLCASSPGLAGKEQYFGPGTRLLVL.

This clonotype was detected many times. The rearrangement uses TRBV29-1 and TRBJ2-7; D ambiguous. Germline V CDR1 and CDR2: SQVTM, ANQGSEA. Trimming took 6 bases from V and 2 from J, leaving 26 bases between them. This CDR3 comprises 17 residues. The CDR3 protein is CSVEFEVAETLPYEQYF. The DNA for the CDR3 is TGCAGCGTCGAATTTGAGGTTGCAGAGACCCTTCCCTACGAGCAGTACTTC.